One and the same sample provided the 5 T cell receptor beta chains below, sequenced in a study of T-cell memory formation after mild COVID-19. Via MiXCR, TCRdb re-called the 5' RACE reads, giving one row per CDR3 protein. The data hold about 360,000 distinct CDR3 sequences, with roughly an eighth observed a single time. The sample consisted of PBMCs or a T cell subset sorted from them (not recorded which). The receptors derive from a man younger than 35 who had mild COVID-19 (a few samples of this study predate the infection). Cell type and time point are not known.

Only a few counts were recorded for this clonotype. The chain joins TRBV6-5 to TRBJ2-7; 12 bases align to TRBD1. V was pared by 6 bases and J by 7 bases, with 7 bases of the junction left unmatched. Germline V gene sequence: CDR1 MNHEY, CDR2 SVGAGI. The CDR3 contains 14 residues. CDR3 DNA sequence: TGTGCCAGCAGAACGGGACAGGGGGCGCGGGAGCAGTACTTC. It encodes CASRTGQGAREQYF.

The gene calls are TRBV7-9 and TRBJ1-4; D remains ambiguous. Germline V gene lookup returns CDR1 SEHNR and CDR2 FQNEAQ (reference sequence). Trimming shortened V by 5 bases and J by 7 bases, and 17 bases separated the two germline ends. The CDR3 length is 15 residues. The CDR3 here is CASSLRLAEGEKLFF. The CDR3 coding sequence is TGTGCCAGCAGCCTCCGACTGGCGGAAGGTGAAAAACTGTTTTTT.

This clonotype has more than one count but fewer than ten. This chain links TRBV9 with TRBJ2-4; D could derive from TRBD1 or TRBD2 (5 bases each). The CDR3 sequence is 15 residues long. Trimming removed 4 bases from V and 5 bases from J, with 16 bases in between. In germline, CDR1 is SGDLS, CDR2 YYNGEE. The DNA of the CDR3 is TGTGCCAGCAGCCAGGGCTCGGGAACGGAAAACATTCAGTACTTC. Encoded protein: CASSQGSGTENIQYF.

This clonotype was detected a few times. The CDR3 does not end in the conserved phenylalanine or tryptophan, so this is likely a read error. The chain combines TRBV7-9 with TRBJ2-2; D might be TRBD2 (5 bases). V was shortened by 3 bases and J by 1 base, with 6 bases between the two germline ends. Germline-derived CDR1 and CDR2 are SEHNR and FQNEAQ (reference sequence). The length of the CDR3 is 14 residues. The CDR3 reads CASSFAGNTGELFS. DNA of the CDR3: TGTGCCAGCAGCTTCGCGGGGAACACCGGGGAGCTGTTTTCT.

This clonotype was counted only a few times. The rearrangement links TRBV20-1 to TRBJ2-3; D uncertain. Germline V CDR1 and CDR2: DFQATT, SNEGSKA (reference sequence). This CDR3 spans 14 amino acids. Between the trimmed V and J ends, which lost 5 bases and 5 bases, there was a span of 17 bases. Here the CDR3 DNA reads TGCAGTGCTCCATGGAGCGAAAGGTTAGATACGCAGTATTTT. Translating it yields CSAPWSERLDTQYF.